The 21 T cell receptor beta chains in this list originate from one sample, sequenced in a study of T cells in Graves' hyperthyroidism and ophthalmopathy. Amplification of TCR beta CDR3 regions used RNA as the template. The HTBI primer set was used in a first-round RT-PCR of the TCR CDR3. TCRdb re-called the multiplex PCR reads through MiXCR, storing one row per CDR3 protein. The sample has hundreds of thousands of distinct CDR3 sequences, around 40% seen once; the top ten hold 31%. The sample consisted of blood. The receptor set was obtained from a woman in her thirties or forties with Graves' hyperthyroidism.

The V gene is TRBV9, the J gene TRBJ2-5, with D unclear. Germline V gene lookup returns CDR1 SGDLS and CDR2 YYNGEE. V shed 1 base and J shed 3 bases, with 16 bases lying between them. The CDR3 contains 16 residues. CDR3 sequence reads: CASSVPTTGSEETQYF. In nucleotides, the CDR3 is TGTGCCAGCAGCGTACCGACAACCGGATCAGAAGAGACCCAGTACTTC.

The chain recombines TRBV19 with TRBJ1-1, with a possible D match to TRBD1 (6 bases). The CDR3 has 17 amino acids. Germline loops: CDR1 LNHDA, CDR2 SQIVND (reference sequence). V lost 0 bases to trimming and J lost 0 bases, with 14 bases between them. The CDR3 DNA follows: TGTGCCAGTAGTATAGATTATAGGGGGGTTTTGAACACTGAAGCTTTCTTT. As protein: CASSIDYRGVLNTEAFF.

This clonotype was observed a few times. The chain joins TRBV5-1 to TRBJ2-7; TRBD2 matches at 11 bases. The CDR3 consists of 16 residues. Germline trimming cut 4 bases from V and 3 bases from J; bases unmatched to any gene: 9. The germline CDR1 and CDR2 sequences are SGHRS and YFSETQ. The CDR3 DNA reads TGCGCCAGCAGCCCCCCGGGACTAGCGGAGGTCTACGAGCAGTACTTC. This gives the protein CASSPPGLAEVYEQYF.

This clonotype came up many times. The CDR3 nucleotides read TGTGCCAGCAGCTTAGCGGGACTAGCCGGCTACGAGCAGTACTTC. Encoded protein: CASSLAGLAGYEQYF. This chain uses TRBV7-8 with TRBJ2-7; 9 bases fit TRBD2. Looked up from germline, CDR1 is SGHVS and CDR2 is FQNEAQ. The V segment lost 0 bases and the J segment 3 bases; nucleotides outside the gene matches: 3. The CDR3 has 15 residues.

There are many counts of this clonotype. CDR3 nucleotide sequence: TGTGCCATCAGTGAGTCGTCGGGTCCCCAGCATTTT. Translation: CAISESSGPQHF. V is TRBV10-3 and J is TRBJ1-5; D unclear. Germline values: CDR1 ENHRY, CDR2 SYGVKD. The CDR3 has 12 residues. V was pared by 0 bases and J by 10 bases, with 7 bases between.

The J gene is TRBJ2-7, the V gene TRBV11-2; D call uncertain. Germline V gene lookup returns CDR1 SGHAT and CDR2 FQNNGV. The V end was cut by 2 bases, the J end by 4 bases, with 15 bases between. This CDR3 comprises 15 residues. CDR3 residues: CASSLNSQEIYEQYF. The CDR3 DNA is TGTGCCAGCAGCTTAAACAGTCAGGAGATTTACGAGCAGTACTTC.

In this sample, this clonotype turned up a few times. This chain connects TRBV20-1 to TRBJ1-5, with D maybe TRBD1 (5 bases). The length of the CDR3 is 14 residues. V gave up 3 bases and J gave up 0 bases, with 9 bases separating them. Germline CDR1 reads DFQATT; CDR2 reads SNEGSKA (reference sequence). The CDR3 sequence: CSASPGHSNQPQHF. As DNA, the CDR3 is TGCAGTGCTAGTCCAGGACATAGCAATCAGCCCCAGCATTTT.

The CDR3 protein is CASSVEGTGANQPQHF. The CDR3 DNA follows: TGTGCCAGCAGCGTAGAGGGGACAGGAGCAAATCAGCCCCAGCATTTT. The chain uses TRBV9 and TRBJ1-5; TRBD1 matches at 8 bases. This CDR3 contains 16 residues. V lost 0 bases to trimming and J lost 4 bases; unmatched junction nucleotides: 6. Looked up from germline, CDR1 is SGDLS and CDR2 is YYNGEE.

This clonotype was seen repeatedly, ten times or more. The rearrangement links TRBV12-3 or TRBV12-4 to TRBJ1-5; D gene unclear. The CDR3 loop spans 15 amino acids. Deletions cut 5 bases from V and 3 bases from J, with 14 bases between. CDR3: CASSDGRANNQPQHF. Written as DNA, the CDR3 is TGTGCCAGCAGTGATGGACGGGCAAACAATCAGCCCCAGCATTTT.

The gene calls are TRBV10-2 and TRBJ1-1; 9 bases line up with TRBD1. This CDR3 comprises 12 residues. Germline trimming cut 10 bases from V and 4 bases from J; bases unmatched to any gene: 4. The V gene's germline CDR1 is WSHSY and CDR2 SAAADI. This CDR3 reads CATRTGATEAFF. The DNA of the CDR3 is TGCGCCACGAGGACAGGGGCCACTGAAGCTTTCTTT.

The J gene is TRBJ2-2, the V gene TRBV29-1, with D tentatively TRBD1 (6 bases). CDR3 length equals 13 residues. Germline CDR1 SQVTM, CDR2 ANQGSEA. V was clipped by 8 bases and J by 4 bases, with 14 bases between them. This CDR3 is CSLRTAPTGELFF. In DNA, the CDR3 is TGCAGCCTGAGGACAGCCCCCACCGGGGAGCTGTTTTTT.

This clonotype was observed a handful of times. The chain employs TRBV4-2 and TRBJ2-5; D possibly corresponds to TRBD2 (6 bases). The CDR3 is made up of 15 amino acids. Trimming stripped 0 bases from V and 3 bases from J, with 11 bases between. Germline CDR1 is LGHNA and CDR2 is YNFKEQ. The CDR3 protein is CASSQDSGEEETQYF. The CDR3 bases are TGTGCCAGCAGCCAAGATTCGGGGGAGGAAGAGACCCAGTACTTC.

This clonotype showed up just a few times. V and J are TRBV20-1 and TRBJ1-1; possibly TRBD1 for D (5 bases). Germline loops: CDR1 DFQATT, CDR2 SNEGSKA (reference sequence). The CDR3 loop spans 16 amino acids. V was cut by 3 bases and J by 1 base, with 18 bases left in between. The CDR3 coding sequence is TGCAGTGCTAGGGCCCGAAGACAGTACCAGAACACTGAAGCTTTCTTT. This codes for CSARARRQYQNTEAFF.

J is TRBJ1-1 and V is TRBV19, with a tentative D call TRBD1 (5 bases). This CDR3 has 12 amino acids. Per the germline V gene, CDR1 is LNHDA and CDR2 is SQIVND (reference sequence). The ends were cut back, 8 bases at V and 1 base at J, with 8 bases in the middle. CDR3 nucleotides: TGTGCCAGTGACACAGGGAACACTGAAGCTTTCTTT. Its translation: CASDTGNTEAFF. Looking up the rest from reference TRBV19 and TRBJ1-1 gives the full variable domain: DGGITQSPKYLFRKEGQNVTLSCEQNLNHDAMYWYRQDPGQGLRLIYYSQIVNDFQKGDIAEGYSVSREKKESFPLTVTSAQKNPTAFYLCASDTGNTEAFFGQGTRLTVV.

Concerning this clonotype itself: Since no conserved phenylalanine or tryptophan closes the CDR3, a read error is the likely cause. This CDR3 reads CASGEDYNSPLHV. The CDR3, as DNA: TGTGCCAGCGGAGAGGATTATAATTCACCCCTCCACGTT. The genes are TRBV7-3 and TRBJ1-6; no firm D call. V shed 8 bases and J shed 4 bases, with 9 bases lying between them. The CDR3 runs to 13 residues. Germline assignment: CDR1 SGHTA and CDR2 FQGTGA.

The chain links TRBV19 to TRBJ2-7; D uncertain. The CDR3 contains 15 residues. V was pared by 0 bases and J by 2 bases, with 11 bases between. Per germline, CDR1 LNHDA and CDR2 SQIVND (reference sequence). CDR3 DNA sequence: TGTGCCAGTAGTATAGATACCATTCTCCCCTACGAGCAGTACTTC. Translated, it gives CASSIDTILPYEQYF.

The sample holds a few counts of this clonotype. This could be a read error, since a much larger clone is one nucleotide away. The genes are TRBV7-2 and TRBJ1-2; 7 bases map to TRBD1. Germline-derived CDR1 and CDR2 are SGHTA and FQGNSA. The length of the CDR3 is 17 residues. V trimming: 5 bases; J trimming: 3 bases; junction bases outside the gene matches: 15. This CDR3 reads CASSNPRSTGQYYGYTF. DNA for the CDR3: TGTGCCAGCAGCAACCCCCGCTCGACAGGGCAGTACTATGGCTACACCTTC.

This clonotype has more than one count but fewer than ten. V usage is TRBV29-1 and J usage is TRBJ2-5; TRBD1 agrees at 7 bases. This CDR3 contains 13 residues. Germline V CDR1 and CDR2: SQVTM, ANQGSEA. V shed 4 bases, J shed 2 bases, and the junction held 4 bases outside the gene matches. CDR3: CSVVRDSQETQYF. CDR3 nucleotides: TGCAGCGTTGTTCGGGACAGTCAAGAGACCCAGTACTTC.

The chain couples TRBV25-1 to TRBJ2-7; D gene ambiguous. Trimming shortened V by 3 bases and J by 2 bases, and 8 bases separated the two germline ends. CDR3 length: 13 residues. Looked up from germline, CDR1 is MGHDK and CDR2 is SYGVNS. DNA of the CDR3: TGTGCCAGCAGTGATCACGGAACCTACGAGCAGTACTTC. Translating it yields CASSDHGTYEQYF.

This clonotype has just a few counts. The chain recombines TRBV5-6 with TRBJ2-7; possibly TRBD1 for D (5 bases). Germline assignment: CDR1 SGHDT and CDR2 YYEEEE. CDR3 length: 16 residues. V was cut by 1 base and J by 1 base, with 15 bases left in between. This CDR3 reads CASSLRAYRWSYEQYF. Written as DNA, the CDR3 is TGTGCCAGCAGCTTGAGAGCGTACAGGTGGTCCTACGAGCAGTACTTC.

V usage is TRBV20-1 and J usage is TRBJ1-3; no clear D. CDR3 length: 14 residues. V was pared by 3 bases and J by 2 bases, with 11 bases between. Germline V gives CDR1 DFQATT, CDR2 SNEGSKA (reference sequence). The CDR3 region is CSARVGSTGNTIYF. The CDR3 region has the DNA TGCAGTGCTAGGGTTGGGTCTACTGGAAACACCATATATTTT.